This TCR beta chain was identified during a study of control samples from healthy donors and cancer patients. This CDR3 is built from 13 residues. With 0 bases removed from V and 5 bases from J, the gap between germline ends came to 9 bases. Per germline, CDR1 SGDLS and CDR2 YYNGEE. Clones were sequenced by immunoSEQ multiplex PCR, and TCRdb holds only the in-frame ones, with some missing. Of about 180,000 clones listed, more than 80% are singletons. The receptor comes from a man younger than 40 in good health. Sequencing was performed on blood. The V and J genes are TRBV9 and TRBJ2-7, with D uncertain. CDR3 nucleotide sequence: TGTGCCAGCAGCGTAGTCCCCTGGGACGAGCAGTACTTC. This sequence encodes CASSVVPWDEQYF.